The 3 T cell receptor beta chains listed next were all sequenced from one sample in a study of blood T cells in healthy people across ages. A second PCR of 7 to 11 cycles used a sample-barcoded 5' primer and a J-beta primer mix. One entry per CDR3 protein results from TCRdb running MiXCR on the 5' RACE reads. The data contain approximately 1.5 million distinct CDR3 sequences, 34% of them singletons. Sequenced input: blood. The receptors shown here come from a woman aged 25 to 39 in good health.

Only one count was recorded for this clonotype. At one end, the junction sequence differs from germline, possibly due to a read error. The rearrangement links TRBV12-5 to TRBJ1-1; 7 bases are a match to TRBD1. This CDR3 is 13 amino acids long. Germline CDR1 is LGHNT and CDR2 is FRNRAP. CDR3 DNA: TGTGCTAGTGGCCCGGGACAGAACACTGAAGTTTTCTTT. Its translation is CASGPGQNTEVFF.

The rearrangement joins TRBV4-2 to TRBJ2-3, with a possible D match to TRBD2 (7 bases). V lost 0 bases and J lost 2, with 15 bases in between. The CDR3 runs 17 residues. Germline V gives CDR1 LGHNA, CDR2 YNFKEQ. In nucleotides, the CDR3 is TGTGCCAGCAGCCAAGACCACTTGGGGGGGGCCACAGATACGCAGTATTTT. It yields the protein CASSQDHLGGATDTQYF.

This clonotype was counted many times. The V and J genes are TRBV29-1 and TRBJ2-1, with 9 bases aligning to TRBD2. V shed 8 bases and J 9 bases; nucleotides not matched to a gene: 8. The CDR3 spans 12 residues. Germline lookup yields CDR1 SQVTM and CDR2 ANQGSEA. CDR3 sequence reads: CSPGLARGEQFF. For the CDR3, the DNA is TGCAGCCCGGGACTAGCTAGGGGTGAGCAGTTCTTC.